This T cell receptor beta chain emerged from a study of T cell changes during pregnancy in multiple sclerosis. The V end was cut by 3 bases, the J end by 6 bases, with 15 bases between. This CDR3 region has 14 residues. Per the germline V gene, CDR1 is SGHKS and CDR2 is YYEKEE (reference sequence). The data were produced by immunoSEQ multiplex PCR, yet TCRdb's version contains in-frame clones alone and is incomplete. This sample yields approximately 48,000 clones, of which about 88% are seen a single time; approximately 3% belongs to the top ten. The sequenced sample was CD8+ T cells from peripheral blood mononuclear cells, obtained before pregnancy. The receptor's source is a female donor with multiple sclerosis, enrolled in a pregnancy study. The V and J genes are TRBV5-5 and TRBJ1-2; tentative D call: TRBD1 (6 bases). The CDR3 sequence is CASSSGGGIHGYTF. DNA of the CDR3: TGTGCCAGCAGCTCGGGCGGGGGCATACATGGCTACACCTTC.